The clone carrying this T cell receptor (beta chain) appeared many times. The antigen remains unidentified. This specimen belongs to a study of T cell repertoires in cytomegalovirus infection. Across the study: Evidence of both CMV infection and a matching HLA type came from public TCR beta signatures.

General study results and limits: Based on cumulative public TCR beta family frequency, carriers of CMV plus the relevant HLA were identified. HLA-C-restricted CMV-specific TCR beta clonotypes prevailed in the ex vivo response.

From the reads, TCRdb called clonotypes with MiXCR, one entry per CDR3 protein. Altogether about 330,000 distinct CDR3 sequences are present, over 7.5% being singletons, with the ten largest covering 3.5% to 4.5%. The receptor comes from a human donor in good health (CMV status not recorded). Some clones in this sample may be carry-over from other donors' samples. Source material: PBMCs.

The CDR3: CASSPYGNTIYF. The CDR3 DNA is TGTGCCAGCAGCCCGTACGGAAACACCATATATTTT. The chain carries TRBV7-8 and TRBJ1-3; D ambiguous. This CDR3 contains 12 residues. Germline assignment: CDR1 SGHVS and CDR2 FQNEAQ. V was pared by 5 bases and J by 4 bases, with 6 bases between. Together with reference TRBV7-8 and TRBJ1-3, the CDR3 gives the full variable domain: GAGVSQSPRYKVAKRGQDVALRCDPISGHVSLFWYQQALGQGPEFLTYFQNEAQLDKSGLPSDRFFAERPEGSVSTLKIQRTQQEDSAVYLCASSPYGNTIYFGEGSWLTVV.